This T cell receptor (beta chain) emerged from a study of shared clonotypes between healthy human individuals. Study-level results: Between a handful of donors, naive CD4 clonotypes were shared at a level of about 5%.

This clone was seen a few times. Its antigen is still unknown. The method was immunoSEQ multiplex PCR; TCRdb's version includes in-frame clones alone and lacks a portion of them. There are millions of clones in the sample; roughly 96% occur only once, and under 0.15% lies in the top ten. Input material: naive CD4+ T cells sorted from blood. This sample's subset: CD45RA+ positively selected. The receptor comes from a man between 18 and 35 years old in good health.

The CDR3 coding sequence is TGTGCCAGCTCCGAAGCGGACAGGGGAAGGTATTCACCCCTCCACTTT. This encodes CASSEADRGRYSPLHF. V and J are TRBV19 and TRBJ1-6, with 9 nucleotides matching TRBD1. From germline, CDR1 is LNHDA and CDR2 SQIVND (reference sequence). Trimming at V came to 9 bases and at J to 8 bases, leaving 14 bases not matched to a gene. CDR3 length: 16 amino acids.